This T cell receptor beta chain was identified in a study of shared clonotypes between healthy human individuals. Overall study context: The study used three CD4 naive, three CD4 memory, two CD8 naive and one CD8 memory plate per donor.

Trimming pared 4 bases from V and 4 bases from J, leaving 14 bases between. Looked up from germline, CDR1 is SGHNT and CDR2 is YYREEE (reference sequence). This CDR3 has 15 amino acids. The table came from immunoSEQ multiplex PCR; TCRdb's copy has only in-frame clones and leaves some out. The sample carries some 2.1 million clones, 85% to 95% recorded once. The rearrangement links TRBV5-4 to TRBJ2-2, with D possibly called TRBD1 or TRBD2 (6 bases each). Sequenced: naive CD4+ T cells sorted from blood. Subset of the sample: CD45RA+ positively selected. This clonotype was sampled from a man in his late teens or twenties in good health. This CDR3 is CASSPEGGTTGELFF. CDR3 DNA: TGTGCCAGCAGCCCGGAGGGGGGTACCACCGGGGAGCTGTTTTTT.